The 29 T cell receptor beta chains listed next were all sequenced from one sample in a study of blood T cells in healthy people across ages. Alongside a J-beta primer mix, a sample-barcoded 5' primer served in a second PCR lasting about 6 to 11 cycles. TCRdb re-called the 5' RACE reads with MiXCR, one entry per CDR3 protein. Of approximately 960,000 distinct CDR3 sequences detected, almost 30% appear once; the ten largest clones hold 9.5% to 13%. This sample was also put to use in a study of T cells of mothers and their children.

Sequencing input: blood. All receptors come from a woman aged 40 to 50 in good health.

Many counts were recorded for this clonotype. The V and J genes are TRBV20-1 and TRBJ2-3; either TRBD1 or TRBD2 may fit D (5 bases each). This CDR3 is built from 14 residues. The V end was cut by 0 bases, the J end by 3 bases, with 10 bases between. The germline V gene encodes CDR1 DFQATT and CDR2 SNEGSKA (reference sequence). Here the CDR3 reads CSARERGVTDTQYF. In DNA form, the CDR3 reads TGCAGTGCTAGAGAGAGAGGGGTGACAGATACGCAGTATTTT.

This clonotype was seen ten or more times. As DNA, the CDR3 is TGTGCCACCAGCAGAGACACCAACACGCAGTATTTT. It codes for CATSRDTNTQYF. The gene calls are TRBV15 and TRBJ2-3, with D unresolved. Trimming pared 0 bases from V and 9 bases from J, leaving 7 bases between. The CDR3 runs to 12 residues. CDR1 is LNHNV and CDR2 is YYDKDF in the germline V gene (reference sequence).

Points on this clonotype: One end of the junction varies from germline; a read error may be responsible. The chain has TRBV7-9 and TRBJ2-6; 9 bases match TRBD2. CDR3 length: 17 residues. In germline, CDR1 is SEHNR, CDR2 FQNEAQ (reference sequence). The chain's CDR3 is CASRLPAGGSGANVLTF. CDR3 bases: TGTGCCAGCAGGCTTCCAGCGGGGGGATCTGGGGCCAACGTTCTGACTTTC.

The chain couples TRBV6-6 to TRBJ1-1; no firm D call. V dropped 2 bases and J dropped 0 bases, with 7 bases sitting between them. Germline V gene lookup returns CDR1 MNHNY and CDR2 SVGAGI (reference sequence). CDR3 length: 14 residues. CDR3 DNA: TGTGCCAGCAGTTACGGTCAAGTGAACACTGAAGCTTTCTTT. It is translated as CASSYGQVNTEAFF.

This clonotype appeared a few times. The CDR3 DNA is TGTGCCAGCAGCTCCCCGGGCAGAACTAACTATGGCTACACCTTC. It translates to CASSSPGRTNYGYTF. The chain carries TRBV7-3 and TRBJ1-2, with no clear D. V was shortened by 4 bases and J by 0 bases, with 12 bases between the two germline ends. The CDR3 sequence is 15 residues long. From germline, CDR1 is SGHTA and CDR2 FQGTGA.

The chain is built from TRBV18 and TRBJ2-7; D may be TRBD1 (5 bases). There are 19 residues in the CDR3. Germline assignment: CDR1 KGHSH and CDR2 LQKENI. V lost 1 base and J lost 10, with 32 bases in between. The CDR3 nucleotides are TGTGCCAGCTCACCACGGTCACAGGTCACTACCGGGCCCCCTAAAGACCAGTACTTC. As protein: CASSPRSQVTTGPPKDQYF.

This clonotype was seen ten or more times. The chain carries TRBV7-6 and TRBJ2-1, with D perhaps matching TRBD1 (6 bases). Germline V gene data show CDR1 as SGHVS and CDR2 as FNYEAQ. The V gene lost 5 bases and the J gene lost 5 bases, with 13 bases spanning the gap. CDR3 length: 14 amino acids. The CDR3 DNA reads TGTGCCAGCAGCCCCGACAGGCGTAACAATGAGCAGTTCTTC. Translated: CASSPDRRNNEQFF.

This clonotype was counted once. The J gene is TRBJ1-5, the V gene TRBV21-1; TRBD1, as called in the table, went unchecked against the DNA. TRBV21-1 is a known pseudogene. This CDR3 is 15 amino acids long. The CDR3 reads CASSKGGWGDQPQHF. Written as DNA, the CDR3 is TGTGCCAGCAGCAAAGGTGGGTGGGGGGATCAGCCCCAGCATTTT.

This chain joins TRBV7-8 and TRBJ2-7; D may match TRBD1 or TRBD2 (5 bases each). Germline CDR1 reads SGHVS; CDR2 reads FQNEAQ. V was pared by 2 bases and J by 2 bases, with 16 bases between. This CDR3 contains 16 residues. The CDR3 region has the DNA TGTGCCAGCAGCTTACGGGGACCCCATCTACCCTACGAGCAGTACTTC. It yields the protein CASSLRGPHLPYEQYF.

This clonotype appeared once. Sequence at one end of the junction differs from germline and may be a read error. This chain joins TRBV7-9 and TRBJ1-6; 10 positions agree with TRBD1. In germline, CDR1 is SEHNR, CDR2 FQNEAQ (reference sequence). The length of the CDR3 is 14 residues. The CDR3 DNA sequence: TGTGCCGGCAGCTTAGAGACAGGGGGCTTACCCCTCCACTTT. This translates into CAGSLETGGLPLHF.

Only a few counts were recorded for this clonotype. This clone may be a read error of a much larger clone one base away. The rearrangement uses TRBV6-5 and TRBJ2-5; 8 bases fit TRBD1. V was pared by 4 bases and J by 1 base, with 2 bases of the junction left unmatched. In germline, CDR1 is MNHEY, CDR2 SVGAGI. This CDR3 spans 14 amino acids. The CDR3: CASSFGTGQETQYF. DNA for the CDR3: TGTGCCAGCAGTTTTGGGACAGGCCAAGAGACCCAGTACTTC.

This clonotype was found many times. The J gene is TRBJ1-1, the V gene TRBV3-1, with no clear D. CDR1 and CDR2 (germline): LGHDT, YNNKEL (reference sequence). CDR3 length equals 16 residues. V gave up 0 bases and J gave up 3 bases, with 14 bases separating them. The CDR3 is CASSQEWGPGDTEAFF. For the CDR3, the DNA is TGTGCCAGCAGCCAAGAGTGGGGTCCCGGAGACACTGAAGCTTTCTTT. Complete variable domain (other parts from reference TRBV3-1 and TRBJ1-1): DTAVSQTPKYLVTQMGNDKSIKCEQNLGHDTMYWYKQDSKKFLKIMFSYNNKELIINETVPNRFSPKSPDKAHLNLHINSLELGDSAVYFCASSQEWGPGDTEAFFGQGTRLTVV.

This clonotype was counted many times. The J gene is TRBJ1-2, the V gene TRBV6-1; D possibly corresponds to TRBD1 (5 bases). The CDR3 runs 15 residues. V gave up 2 bases and J gave up 8 bases, with 18 bases separating them. Germline loops: CDR1 MNHNS, CDR2 SASEGT. The CDR3 nucleotides read TGTGCCAGCAGTGAATCAGGATCTACCGGGGCGGGCTACACCTTC. It specifies CASSESGSTGAGYTF.

As to this clonotype: A much larger clone is a single base away; this may be a read error. The CDR3 loop reads CASSGGLAVYKQYF. The CDR3 DNA follows: TGTGCCAGCAGCGGGGGACTAGCGGTCTACAAGCAGTACTTC. The chain recombines TRBV3-1 with TRBJ2-7; the match to TRBD2 covers 11 bases. Germline CDR1 is LGHDT and CDR2 is YNNKEL (reference sequence). The CDR3 runs to 14 residues.

This clonotype was seen many times. CDR3 protein: CSGEGLIDGYTF. CDR3 nucleotide sequence: TGCAGCGGGGAGGGCTTAATAGATGGCTACACCTTC. This chain uses TRBV29-1 with TRBJ1-2; D is unresolved. The CDR3 is 12 amino acids. Germline loops: CDR1 SQVTM, CDR2 ANQGSEA. Between the trimmed V and J ends, which lost 7 bases and 6 bases, there was a span of 15 bases.

This chain uses TRBV29-1 with TRBJ2-3; possible D gene TRBD1, 8 bases. The ends were cut back, 3 bases at V and 3 bases at J, with 13 bases in the middle. The CDR3 runs 14 residues. Germline V gives CDR1 SQVTM, CDR2 ANQGSEA. The CDR3 coding sequence is TGCAGCGTTGATGACAGGGGACTAACAGATACGCAGTATTTT. As protein: CSVDDRGLTDTQYF.

The rearrangement links TRBV2 to TRBJ1-1, with D possibly TRBD1 on 5 matching bases. In germline, CDR1 is SNHLY, CDR2 FYNNEI. The CDR3 sequence is 13 residues long. Trimming took 7 bases from V and 1 from J, leaving 10 bases between them. CDR3 coding DNA: TGTGCCAGCATCGACGGGGGGAACACTGAAGCTTTCTTT. Its protein is CASIDGGNTEAFF. Complete variable domain (other parts from reference TRBV2 and TRBJ1-1): EPEVTQTPSHQVTQMGQEVILRCVPISNHLYFYWYRQILGQKVEFLVSFYNNEISEKSEIFDDQFSVERPDGSNFTLKIRSTKLEDSAMYFCASIDGGNTEAFFGQGTRLTVV.

This clonotype has a count of ten or more. J is TRBJ2-7 and V is TRBV20-1; either TRBD1 or TRBD2 may supply D (5 bases each). The CDR3 covers 13 residues. V was trimmed by 6 bases and J by 2 bases, leaving 14 bases between them. CDR1 is DFQATT, CDR2 SNEGSKA, per germline (reference sequence). CDR3 sequence reads: CSAPGTATYEQYF. Written as DNA, the CDR3 is TGCAGTGCCCCAGGGACCGCGACCTACGAGCAGTACTTC.

The CDR3 loop reads CASSLAGVTTEAFF. CDR3 nucleotides: TGTGCCAGCAGCTTAGCAGGGGTAACCACTGAAGCTTTCTTT. The rearrangement uses TRBV7-9 and TRBJ1-1; a weak D match, TRBD1 (5 bases). The CDR3 sequence is 14 residues long. Per germline, CDR1 SEHNR and CDR2 FQNEAQ (reference sequence). V was trimmed by 0 bases and J by 4 bases, leaving 9 bases between them.

The chain employs TRBV12-3 or TRBV12-4 and TRBJ2-1; 7 nucleotides agree with TRBD2. The length of the CDR3 is 14 residues. V lost 2 bases and J lost 7; bases outside the gene matches: 5. The CDR3: CASSLSGGRNEQFF. In nucleotides, the CDR3 is TGTGCCAGCAGTTTATCGGGGGGACGGAATGAGCAGTTCTTC.

Regarding this clonotype: One base away lies a much larger clone, so this may be a sequencing read error. Because it lacks the conserved phenylalanine or tryptophan at the end, this CDR3 is likely a read error. This sequence joins TRBV9 and TRBJ2-7, with D uncertain. Germline V gene lookup returns CDR1 SGDLS and CDR2 YYNGEE. Trimming cost V 3 bases and J 1 base, with 8 bases left between them. CDR3 length equals 13 residues. CDR3 sequence: CASSEGFSYEQYS. CDR3 sequence (DNA): TGTGCCAGCAGCGAGGGTTTTTCCTACGAGCAGTACTCC.

This chain links TRBV6-2 or TRBV6-3 with TRBJ1-2; 7 nucleotides align to TRBD1. This CDR3 region has 18 residues. V trimming: 6 bases; J trimming: 2 bases; junction bases outside the gene matches: 18. The germline V gene encodes CDR1 MNHEY and CDR2 SVGEGT. CDR3 bases: TGTGCCAGCAGGCCACCGCCTGGGACAGCAGACCCCAACTATGGCTACACCTTC. It is translated as CASRPPPGTADPNYGYTF.

The chain combines TRBV3-1 with TRBJ1-2; 7 bases are shared with TRBD1. V was clipped by 6 bases and J by 1 base; unmatched bases: 5. In germline, CDR1 is LGHDT, CDR2 YNNKEL (reference sequence). The CDR3 consists of 14 residues. The CDR3 DNA is TGTGCCAGCAGGCAGGGACAGAGTAACTATGGCTACACCTTC. Its protein product is CASRQGQSNYGYTF.

V usage is TRBV6-2 or TRBV6-3 and J usage is TRBJ1-1, with D possibly matching TRBD1 (6 bases). There are 15 residues in the CDR3. V was pared by 5 bases and J by 1 base, with 14 bases between. The germline gives CDR1 MNHEY, CDR2 SVGEGT. CDR3 protein: CASSDGGHTNTEAFF. The DNA for the CDR3 is TGTGCCAGCAGTGATGGGGGACATACGAACACTGAAGCTTTCTTT.

The chain joins TRBV3-1 to TRBJ1-4; D not resolved. The CDR3 is 15 amino acids. The germline CDR1 and CDR2 sequences are LGHDT and YNNKEL (reference sequence). V dropped 1 base and J dropped 8 bases, with 14 bases sitting between them. The CDR3 sequence is CASSQGTLVMEKLFF. The CDR3 bases are TGTGCCAGCAGCCAAGGCACGCTAGTGATGGAAAAACTGTTTTTT.

This chain uses TRBV6-6 with TRBJ1-2; no clear D. This CDR3 has 14 amino acids. Germline V lookup: CDR1 MNHNY, CDR2 SVGAGI (reference sequence). V shed 8 bases and J shed 4 bases, with 17 bases lying between them. CDR3 sequence reads: CASAQTQRAYGYTF. The CDR3 DNA reads TGTGCCAGCGCACAGACACAACGGGCCTATGGCTACACCTTC.

The genes are TRBV7-9 and TRBJ2-4; 9 bases are shared with TRBD2. Germline V gene data show CDR1 as SEHNR and CDR2 as FQNEAQ (reference sequence). V lost 1 base, J lost 13 bases, and 20 bases stayed unmatched. The CDR3 runs to 18 residues. The DNA for the CDR3 is TGTGCCAGCAGCTTAGTGGCTAGCGGGGACATCTGGGGCAATGAGCAGTACTTC. Its protein product is CASSLVASGDIWGNEQYF.

The V and J genes are TRBV12-3 or TRBV12-4 and TRBJ1-5, with D maybe TRBD1 (5 bases). V was clipped by 6 bases and J by 2 bases, with 17 bases between them. This CDR3 is built from 16 residues. The CDR3 nucleotides read TGTGCCAGCAGACCCCGGGACCAGGGAGGCAATCAGCCCCAGCATTTT. Amino acids: CASRPRDQGGNQPQHF.

At least ten counts were recorded for this clonotype. V gene TRBV20-1 combines with J gene TRBJ2-5; 14 bases fit TRBD2. This CDR3 contains 17 residues. Germline CDR1 DFQATT, CDR2 SNEGSKA (reference sequence). Losses at the gene ends were 4 bases for V and 7 bases for J; bases not matched to a gene: 14. The CDR3 region has the DNA TGCAGTGCTACCGGGGGGACTAGCGGGGGAACCGGGGGGACCCAGTACTTC. Amino acid sequence: CSATGGTSGGTGGTQYF.